The T cell receptor (beta chain) under discussion was sequenced for a study of shared clonotypes between healthy human individuals. Study-wide points: Read depth was anticipated to influence clonotype sharing among donors.

The donors were adults (healthy and HIV-negative) with no recent acute infections or vaccinations. The germline V gene encodes CDR1 SGHRS and CDR2 YFSETQ. The trim removed 0 bases at V and 6 bases at J, leaving 3 bases unmatched. The CDR3 totals 14 residues. Genomic DNA of every subset was divided equally among multiple immunoSEQ plates. TCRdb keeps only in-frame clones here, not all; method: immunoSEQ multiplex PCR. This table has about half a million clones, over 75% appearing once. This clone showed up just a few times. Its antigen is as yet unknown. The receptor was derived from a woman between 35 and 50 years old in good health. Some clones in this sample may be carry-over from other donors' samples. Sequenced input: PBMCs. The genes are TRBV5-1 and TRBJ2-7; 10 bases line up with TRBD1. The CDR3 sequence is CASSLEGQGSEQYF. CDR3 coding DNA: TGCGCCAGCAGCTTGGAGGGACAGGGGAGCGAGCAGTACTTC.